This T cell receptor beta chain stems from a study of shared clonotypes between healthy human individuals. The authors' processing: From ImmunoSEQ came sequences covering only the junction and carrying no quality scores, so filtering differed. Clones were read by immunoSEQ multiplex PCR, and TCRdb kept only the in-frame ones, dropping some. V and J calls and clone size are copied from that table; D and trimming were computed from the DNA. The sample has 700,000 or so clones, less than 80% seen once. Nashville, Tennessee was home to all donors, who were Caucasian adults. A CD45RA-negative memory subset and a CD45RA+ naive subset were separated from the CD4+ cells. The source is a woman in her 30s in good health. The sequenced sample was memory CD4+ T cells sorted from blood. Sample subset: CD45RA-negative fraction.

As DNA, the CDR3 is TGTGCCAGCAGCTCCCAGCTAGCGGGAGCGGCCGAGCAGTACTTC. Its protein is CASSSQLAGAAEQYF. The rearrangement uses TRBV7-2 and TRBJ2-7; 10 nucleotides line up with TRBD2. With 4 bases clipped from V and 6 bases from J, the junction kept 9 bases outside the gene matches. Per germline, CDR1 SGHTA and CDR2 FQGNSA. This CDR3 has 15 residues.